Described below is a single TCR beta chain sequence and its context. Between the trimmed V and J ends, which lost 0 bases and 8 bases, there was a span of 12 bases. Germline V CDR1 and CDR2: SGHRS, YFSETQ. CDR3 length: 14 residues. Regarding treatment: 15 to 20 received Ad26.COV2.S at low or high dose, single or two shots; 5 received placebo; per-sample allocation not given. Specimens were obtained on day 63 following the first vaccine or placebo injection. What was given as vaccine was an Ad26 vector encoding Wuhan-strain SARS-CoV-2 spike. This sample is part of a study of Ad26.COV2.S vaccination and SARS-CoV-2 variants. Looking at the study overall: Sample donor was a member of the COV1001 Ad26.COV2.S trial arm. Doses of Ad26.COV2.S were injected into muscle once or twice, 56 days apart.

The assay was immunoSEQ multiplex PCR, and TCRdb's table has in-frame clones only and misses some. The sample records roughly 460,000 clones, around 89% being singletons. The sequenced sample was peripheral blood, obtained in a trial of Ad26.COV2.S vaccine versus placebo. The TCR comes from a person aged 18 to 65 who received the Ad26.COV2.S COVID-19 vaccine or a placebo. V usage is TRBV5-1 and J usage is TRBJ2-1, with D unclear. The CDR3 DNA reads as TGCGCCAGCAGCTTGGAGGTTCCGACCGATGAGCAGTTCTTC. It yields the protein CASSLEVPTDEQFF.